This TCR beta chain stems from a study of shared clonotypes between healthy human individuals. About the study: CD4 naive cells filled three plates per donor, CD4 memory three, CD8 naive two and CD8 memory one.

Turning to this clone: The antigen is not known.

General study findings and limits: Lower generation probabilities were found for non-shared clonotypes than for those shared by all four donors.

The genomic DNA of each subset was split evenly across several immunoSEQ plates. Source study methods: Because ImmunoSEQ provided only junction sequences with no quality scores, the filtering differed. TCRdb keeps only in-frame clones here, not all; method: immunoSEQ multiplex PCR. V, J and clone size are taken as reported in that table, and D and trimming were inferred from the DNA itself. Altogether over 2 million clones are present, 90% to 95% being singletons, with the ten largest covering approximately 0.13%. The TCR sequence derives from a man between 18 and 35 years old in good health. Sequencing was carried out using naive CD4+ T cells sorted from blood. Subset meaning: CD45RA+ positively selected.

The CDR3 loop is CASSIRGSYEQYF. The DNA for the CDR3 is TGTGCCAGCAGTATCCGAGGGTCCTACGAGCAGTACTTC. The chain joins TRBV7-2 to TRBJ2-7, with D possibly TRBD2 on 5 matching bases. The CDR3 has 13 amino acids. CDR1 SGHTA and CDR2 FQGNSA come from the germline V gene. Trimming removed 6 bases from V and 1 base from J, with 10 bases in between.